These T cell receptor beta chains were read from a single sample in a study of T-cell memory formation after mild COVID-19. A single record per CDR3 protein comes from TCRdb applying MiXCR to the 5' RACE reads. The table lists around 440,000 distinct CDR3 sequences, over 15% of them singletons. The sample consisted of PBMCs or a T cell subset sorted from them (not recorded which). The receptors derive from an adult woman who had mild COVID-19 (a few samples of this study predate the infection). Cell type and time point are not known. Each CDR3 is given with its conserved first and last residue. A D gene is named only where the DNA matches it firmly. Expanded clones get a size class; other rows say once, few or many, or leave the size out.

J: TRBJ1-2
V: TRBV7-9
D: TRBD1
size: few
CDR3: CASTVDRGELYGYTF
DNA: TGTGCCAGCACCGTAGACAGGGGCGAACTTTATGGCTACACCTTC

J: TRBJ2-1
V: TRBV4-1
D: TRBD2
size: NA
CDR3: CASSRASGGMSSYNEQFF
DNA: TGCGCCAGCAGCCGGGCTAGCGGGGGGATGAGCTCCTACAATGAGCAGTTCTTC

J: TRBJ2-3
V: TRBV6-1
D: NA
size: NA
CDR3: CASSERGGGTDTQYF
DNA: TGTGCCAGCAGTGAACGAGGCGGGGGCACAGATACGCAGTATTTT

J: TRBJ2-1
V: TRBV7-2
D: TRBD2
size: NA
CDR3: CASSRLAGNEQFF
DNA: TGTGCCAGCAGCCGACTAGCGGGAAATGAGCAGTTCTTC

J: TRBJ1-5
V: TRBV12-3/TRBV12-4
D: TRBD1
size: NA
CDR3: CASSQGVSGQPQHF
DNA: TGTGCCAGCAGTCAGGGGGTGTCTGGCCAGCCCCAGCATTTT

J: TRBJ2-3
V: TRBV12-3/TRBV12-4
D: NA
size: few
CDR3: CASSLGPRSGLTDTQYF
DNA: TGTGCCAGCAGTTTAGGCCCTAGGAGCGGGCTCACAGATACGCAGTATTTT

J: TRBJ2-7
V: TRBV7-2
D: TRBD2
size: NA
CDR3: CASSPPLAGGHEQYF
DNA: TGTGCCAGCAGCCCACCTTTAGCGGGAGGGCACGAGCAGTACTTC

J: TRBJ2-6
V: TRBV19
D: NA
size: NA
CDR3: CASSTDARGVLTF
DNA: TGTGCCAGTAGTACAGACGCCCGCGGGGTCCTGACTTTC

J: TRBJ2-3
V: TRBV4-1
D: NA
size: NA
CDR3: CASSQVWLPSDTQYF
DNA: TGCGCCAGCAGCCAAGTATGGCTCCCGTCAGATACGCAGTATTTT

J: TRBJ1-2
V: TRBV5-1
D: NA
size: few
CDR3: CASSLDLLRGGYTF
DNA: TGCGCCAGCAGCTTGGACCTATTGCGTGGTGGCTACACCTTC

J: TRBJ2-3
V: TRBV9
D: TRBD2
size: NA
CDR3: CASSPLGGRGTDTQYF
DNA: TGTGCCAGCAGCCCCCTGGGAGGGAGAGGTACAGATACGCAGTATTTT

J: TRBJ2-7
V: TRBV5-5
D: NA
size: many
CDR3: CASSKRTAQDGEQYF
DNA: TGTGCCAGCAGCAAAAGGACCGCTCAAGACGGCGAGCAGTACTTC

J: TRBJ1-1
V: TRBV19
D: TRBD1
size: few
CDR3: CASSIQGGVHTEAFF
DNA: TGTGCCAGTAGTATTCAGGGGGGGGTCCACACTGAAGCTTTCTTT

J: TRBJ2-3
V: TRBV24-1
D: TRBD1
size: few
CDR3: CATSAGTEDFTQYF
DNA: TGTGCCACCAGTGCTGGGACAGAGGACTTTACGCAGTATTTT

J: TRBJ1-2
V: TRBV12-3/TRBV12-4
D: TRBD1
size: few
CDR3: CASRRDRVHGYTF
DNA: TGTGCCAGCAGGAGGGACAGGGTACATGGCTACACCTTC

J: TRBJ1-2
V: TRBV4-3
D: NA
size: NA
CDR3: CASSSTGYNLPYTF
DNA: TGCGCCAGCAGCTCAACAGGCTACAATCTCCCTTACACCTTC

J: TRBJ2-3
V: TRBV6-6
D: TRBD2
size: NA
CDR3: CASNLGTKGTDTQYF
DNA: TGTGCCAGCAATCTAGGGACTAAGGGCACAGATACGCAGTATTTT

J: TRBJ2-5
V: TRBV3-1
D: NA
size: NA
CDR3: CASSQGWGGTQYF
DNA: TGTGCCAGCAGCCAAGGGTGGGGCGGGACCCAGTACTTC

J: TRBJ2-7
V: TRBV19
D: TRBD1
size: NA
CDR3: CASSSRTGWAYEQYF
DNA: TGTGCCAGTAGCTCCCGGACAGGGTGGGCCTACGAGCAGTACTTC

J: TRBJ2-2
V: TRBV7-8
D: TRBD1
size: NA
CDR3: CASSLGTGKTQRTGELFF
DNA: TGTGCCAGCAGCTTAGGGACAGGGAAGACTCAAAGGACCGGGGAGCTGTTTTTT

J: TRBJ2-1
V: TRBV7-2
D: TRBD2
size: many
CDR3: CASSLGTNNEQFF
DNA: TGTGCCAGCAGCTTGGGGACTAACAATGAGCAGTTCTTC

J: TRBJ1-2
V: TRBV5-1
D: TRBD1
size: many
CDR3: CASSTGQVYGYTF
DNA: TGCGCCAGCAGCACTGGACAGGTCTATGGCTACACCTTC

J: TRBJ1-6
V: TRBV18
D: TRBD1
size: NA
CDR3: CASSTATGEGSPLHF
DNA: TGTGCCAGCTCAACTGCGACAGGGGAGGGTTCACCCCTCCACTTT

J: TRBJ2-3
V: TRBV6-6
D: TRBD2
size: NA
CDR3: CASRYISGSPDTQYF
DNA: TGTGCCAGCAGATACATTAGCGGGAGCCCAGATACGCAGTATTTT

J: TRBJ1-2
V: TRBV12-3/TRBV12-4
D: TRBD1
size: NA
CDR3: CASSPSTGGSGYTF
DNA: TGTGCCAGCAGCCCGTCGACAGGGGGCAGCGGCTACACCTTC

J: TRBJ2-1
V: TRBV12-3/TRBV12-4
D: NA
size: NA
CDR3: CASSPPPYNEQFF
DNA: TGTGCCAGCTCACCACCGCCATACAATGAGCAGTTCTTC

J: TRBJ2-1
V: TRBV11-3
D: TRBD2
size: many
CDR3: CASSSGGSYNEQFF
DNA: TGTGCCAGCAGCTCGGGGGGATCCTACAATGAGCAGTTCTTC

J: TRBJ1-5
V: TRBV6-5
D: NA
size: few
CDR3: CASSDRSNQPQHF
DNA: TGTGCCAGCAGCGATAGGAGCAATCAGCCCCAGCATTTT

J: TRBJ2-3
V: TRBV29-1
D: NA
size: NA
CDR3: CSSGGPTSTDTQYF
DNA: TGCAGCTCCGGGGGGCCTACTAGCACAGATACGCAGTATTTT

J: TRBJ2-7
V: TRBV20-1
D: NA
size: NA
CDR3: CSAKLDSYEQYF
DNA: TGCAGTGCTAAACTGGACTCCTACGAGCAGTACTTC

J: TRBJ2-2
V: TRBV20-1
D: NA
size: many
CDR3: CSARGDSHNTGELFF
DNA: TGCAGTGCTAGAGGAGACAGCCACAACACCGGGGAGCTGTTTTTT

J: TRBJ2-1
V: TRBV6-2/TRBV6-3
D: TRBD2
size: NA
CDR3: CASRHLAGIYNEQFF
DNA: TGTGCCAGCAGACACCTAGCGGGTATCTACAATGAGCAGTTCTTC

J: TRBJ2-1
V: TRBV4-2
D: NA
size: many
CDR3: CASSHSDGDYNEQFF
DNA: TGTGCCAGCAGCCACTCGGACGGAGACTACAATGAGCAGTTCTTC

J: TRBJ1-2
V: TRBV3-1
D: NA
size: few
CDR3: CASSTLVKTGQGGGYTF
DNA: TGTGCCAGCAGTACCCTCGTGAAGACAGGACAAGGGGGGGGCTACACCTTC

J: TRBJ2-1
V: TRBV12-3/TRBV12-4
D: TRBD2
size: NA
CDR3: CASSPWGSGDVGKQFF
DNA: TGTGCCAGCAGCCCGTGGGGTAGCGGGGATGTTGGTAAGCAGTTCTTC

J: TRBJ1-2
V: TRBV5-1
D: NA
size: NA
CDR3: CASSLSPAYQASNYGYTF
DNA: TGCGCCAGCAGCTTGTCACCGGCGTACCAGGCATCTAACTATGGCTACACCTTC

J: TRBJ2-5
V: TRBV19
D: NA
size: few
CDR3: CASTPGNGLGTQYF
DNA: TGTGCCAGTACCCCAGGAAACGGCCTGGGGACCCAGTACTTC

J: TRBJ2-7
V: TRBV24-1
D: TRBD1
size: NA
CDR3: CATSDGDRGEQYF
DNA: TGTGCCACCAGTGATGGGGACAGGGGCGAGCAGTACTTC

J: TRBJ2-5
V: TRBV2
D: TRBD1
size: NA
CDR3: CASVIRGRQETQYF
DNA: TGTGCCAGCGTGATCAGGGGGCGACAAGAGACCCAGTACTTC

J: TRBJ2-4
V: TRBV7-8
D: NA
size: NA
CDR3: CASSLLRTGKNIQYF
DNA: TGTGCCAGCAGCTTATTGCGTACAGGGAAAAACATTCAGTACTTC

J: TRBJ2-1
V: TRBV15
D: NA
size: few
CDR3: CATSRDLRGFDEQFF
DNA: TGTGCCACCAGCAGAGATCTGAGAGGTTTTGATGAGCAGTTCTTC

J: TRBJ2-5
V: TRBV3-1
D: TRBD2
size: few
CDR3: CASSFRSSGRALETQYF
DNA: TGTGCCAGCAGCTTCCGATCTAGCGGGAGGGCCTTAGAGACCCAGTACTTC

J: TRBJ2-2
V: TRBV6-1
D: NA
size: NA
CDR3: CASSEPYRERNTGELFF
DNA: TGTGCCAGCAGTGAACCATACAGGGAGCGAAACACCGGGGAGCTGTTTTTT

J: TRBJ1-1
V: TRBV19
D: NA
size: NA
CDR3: CASSIQSFGGLDRAFF
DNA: TGTGCCAGTAGTATACAGTCTTTCGGGGGGCTGGATCGAGCTTTCTTT

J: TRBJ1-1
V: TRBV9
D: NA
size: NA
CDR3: CASSVAGGAEAFF
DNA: TGTGCCAGCAGCGTAGCGGGGGGTGCTGAAGCTTTCTTT

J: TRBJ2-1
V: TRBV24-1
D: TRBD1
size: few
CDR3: CATEGQGANEQFF
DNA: TGTGCCACCGAGGGCCAGGGGGCTAATGAGCAGTTCTTC

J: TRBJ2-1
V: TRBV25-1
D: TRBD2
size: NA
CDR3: CASRPSGRATNQQFF
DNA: TGTGCCAGCAGACCTAGCGGGAGGGCCACGAATCAGCAGTTCTTC

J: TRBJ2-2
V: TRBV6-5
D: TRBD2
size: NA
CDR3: CASSYSEASGITGELFF
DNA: TGTGCCAGCAGTTACTCTGAGGCTAGCGGTATCACCGGGGAGCTGTTTTTT

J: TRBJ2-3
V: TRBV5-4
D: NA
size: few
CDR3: CASSHTGTDTQYF
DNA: TGTGCCAGCAGCCATACAGGGACAGATACGCAGTATTTT

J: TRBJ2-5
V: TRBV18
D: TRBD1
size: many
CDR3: CASSPGQGETQYF
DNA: TGTGCCAGCTCACCGGGACAGGGGGAGACCCAGTACTTC

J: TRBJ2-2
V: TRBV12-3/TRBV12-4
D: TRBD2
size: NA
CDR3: CASSLNSGRAGELFF
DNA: TGTGCCAGCAGTTTAAATAGCGGGAGAGCCGGGGAGCTGTTTTTT

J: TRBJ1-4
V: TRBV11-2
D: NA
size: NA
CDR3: CASSQFGNEKLFF
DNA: TGTGCCAGCAGCCAGTTCGGGAATGAAAAACTGTTTTTT

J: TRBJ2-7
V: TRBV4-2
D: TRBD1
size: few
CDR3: CASSQGLGGPFEQYF
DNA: TGTGCCAGCAGCCAAGGCTTAGGGGGCCCATTCGAGCAGTACTTC

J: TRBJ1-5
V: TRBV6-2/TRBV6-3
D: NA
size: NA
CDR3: CASSYAGSNQPQHF
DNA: TGTGCCAGCAGTTACGCAGGGTCCAATCAGCCCCAGCATTTT

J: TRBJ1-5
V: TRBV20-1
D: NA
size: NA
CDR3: CSARDTGYNQPQHF
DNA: TGCAGTGCTAGAGATACAGGTTACAATCAGCCCCAGCATTTT

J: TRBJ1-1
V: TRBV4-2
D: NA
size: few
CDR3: CASSHLTGMNTEAFF
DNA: TGTGCCAGCAGCCACCTTACAGGGATGAACACTGAAGCTTTCTTT

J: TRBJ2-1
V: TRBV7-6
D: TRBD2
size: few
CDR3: CASSARTSGYNEQFF
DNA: TGTGCCAGCAGCGCGCGGACTAGCGGGTACAATGAGCAGTTCTTC